Following are 5 T cell receptor beta chains from one sample sequenced in a study of regulatory T cells in long-lasting Graves disease. As for time point: persistent/refractory GD, antithyroid drugs over 5 years with positive TRAb. PBMC-extracted RNA yielded the TCR library. Arm-PCR of CDR3 regions and iRepertoire HTBI primers were the basis on which TCR beta libraries were built. A single record per CDR3 protein comes from TCRdb applying MiXCR to the multiplex PCR reads. The profile shows a few hundred thousand distinct CDR3 sequences, roughly a quarter of them singletons. The starting material was peripheral blood mononuclear cells (PBMCs), obtained when the disease was refractory, from a patient treated with antithyroid drugs. The source of these receptors is a female donor with Graves disease.

The chain employs TRBV27 and TRBJ2-5; no clear D gene. Germline loops: CDR1 MNHEY, CDR2 SMNVEV (reference sequence). V shed 6 bases and J shed 2 bases, with 7 bases lying between them. This CDR3 contains 12 residues. CDR3 coding DNA: TGTGCCAGCAGATCCCATCAAGAGACCCAGTACTTC. Its protein product is CASRSHQETQYF.

This clonotype appeared many times. The rearrangement uses TRBV5-1 and TRBJ2-2; D is uncertain. The V end lost 1 base, the J end lost 2 bases, and 9 bases lay between the germline ends. CDR1 is SGHRS and CDR2 is YFSETQ in the germline V gene. The CDR3 has 15 amino acids. CDR3 residues: CASSLSAGNTGELFF. The DNA for the CDR3 is TGCGCCAGCAGCTTGTCGGCAGGCAACACCGGGGAGCTGTTTTTT.

This clonotype was picked up a small number of times. The CDR3 region has the DNA TGTGCCAGCAGCCTCACAGGGGCGCACATTCAGTACTTC. The encoded protein is CASSLTGAHIQYF. V and J are TRBV7-9 and TRBJ2-4; 7 bases are shared with TRBD1. The CDR3 spans 13 residues. J lost 8 bases, V lost 5 bases, and 6 bases had no gene match. Germline CDR1 is SEHNR and CDR2 is FQNEAQ (reference sequence).

J is TRBJ1-3 and V is TRBV6-1, with D hard to call. This CDR3 has 14 amino acids. CDR1 and CDR2 (germline): MNHNS, SASEGT. V lost 0 bases and J lost 4, with 7 bases in between. CDR3 DNA: TGTGCCAGCAGTGAAGCCTCGGACGGAAACACCATATATTTT. This gives the protein CASSEASDGNTIYF.

This clonotype was counted only a few times. The J gene is TRBJ2-1, the V gene TRBV20-1, with a weak D call TRBD2 (5 bases). Germline V gene data show CDR1 as DFQATT and CDR2 as SNEGSKA (reference sequence). The CDR3 runs 15 residues. V dropped 2 bases and J dropped 1 base, with 12 bases sitting between them. The CDR3 DNA follows: TGCAGTGCTAGAAAAACTAGTGGGTCCTACAATGAGCAGTTCTTC. Encoded protein: CSARKTSGSYNEQFF.